What follows are 7 T cell receptor beta chains derived from one specimen sequenced in a study of CD8 T cells in Susac syndrome. The RNA, roughly 0.45 to 1 ug, was put through reverse transcription using random hexamers. TCRdb reprocessed the immunoSEQ multiplex PCR reads via MiXCR and lists one record per CDR3 protein. The sample gives around 190,000 distinct CDR3 sequences, 85% to 95% of which show up once; about 0.095% is in the top ten. Source material: CD4+ T cells from PBMCs. The origin of the receptors is a human donor in good health.

V gene TRBV20-1 combines with J gene TRBJ1-1; 12 positions agree with TRBD1. Germline V lookup: CDR1 DFQATT, CDR2 SNEGSKA (reference sequence). V lost 0 bases to trimming and J lost 4 bases; unmatched junction nucleotides: 9. This CDR3 contains 17 residues. The CDR3 here is CSARDGGTGGWGTEAFF. Written as DNA, the CDR3 is TGCAGTGCTAGAGATGGGGGGACAGGGGGCTGGGGCACTGAAGCTTTCTTT.

The chain carries TRBV29-1 and TRBJ1-2; tentatively, D is TRBD1 (5 bases). CDR3 length equals 11 residues. V was clipped by 1 base and J by 13 bases, with 13 bases between them. CDR1 SQVTM and CDR2 ANQGSEA come from the germline V gene. In DNA, the CDR3 is TGCAGCGTTGAAGTAAGGGGTCCCTTCACCTTC. This translates into CSVEVRGPFTF.

The chain combines TRBV11-2 with TRBJ2-1, with TRBD2 identical over 9 bases. V lost 8 bases, J lost 9 bases, and 5 bases stayed unmatched. The germline V gene encodes CDR1 SGHAT and CDR2 FQNNGV. This CDR3 has 12 amino acids. The chain's CDR3 is CASLLREGEQFF. Here the CDR3 DNA reads TGTGCCAGCCTGCTGCGGGAGGGTGAGCAGTTCTTC.

The chain joins TRBV9 to TRBJ1-1; D gene uncertain. The CDR3 loop spans 13 amino acids. Trimming took off 0 bases at V and 1 base at J, with 4 bases between the two ends. The germline gives CDR1 SGDLS, CDR2 YYNGEE. In nucleotides, the CDR3 is TGTGCCAGCAGCGTAGAATGGAACACTGAAGCTTTCTTT. Protein product: CASSVEWNTEAFF.

The V gene is TRBV7-9, the J gene TRBJ1-5; D is uncertain. Germline V gene sequence: CDR1 SEHNR, CDR2 FQNEAQ (reference sequence). The CDR3 extends over 12 amino acids. The V and J ends lost 2 bases and 3 bases respectively, with 2 bases between them. As DNA, the CDR3 is TGTGCCAGCAGCTTAATCAATCAGCCCCAGCATTTT. It specifies CASSLINQPQHF.

The rearrangement links TRBV29-1 to TRBJ2-3; D possibly uses TRBD1 or TRBD2 (5 bases each). Germline V gene lookup returns CDR1 SQVTM and CDR2 ANQGSEA. This CDR3 contains 13 residues. Trimming took 7 bases from V and 5 from J, leaving 16 bases between them. DNA of the CDR3: TGCAGCGGGGACCGGGACCTCGGAGATACGCAGTATTTT. This translates into CSGDRDLGDTQYF.

This chain joins TRBV29-1 and TRBJ1-2; TRBD1 is a possible D gene (6 bases). The germline V and J ends were trimmed by 8 bases and 4 bases, with 11 bases remaining between them. There are 11 residues in the CDR3. Germline-derived CDR1 and CDR2 are SQVTM and ANQGSEA. The CDR3 DNA reads TGCAGCTCTCAAGGGGGCTATGGCTACACCTTC. Translation gives CSSQGGYGYTF.